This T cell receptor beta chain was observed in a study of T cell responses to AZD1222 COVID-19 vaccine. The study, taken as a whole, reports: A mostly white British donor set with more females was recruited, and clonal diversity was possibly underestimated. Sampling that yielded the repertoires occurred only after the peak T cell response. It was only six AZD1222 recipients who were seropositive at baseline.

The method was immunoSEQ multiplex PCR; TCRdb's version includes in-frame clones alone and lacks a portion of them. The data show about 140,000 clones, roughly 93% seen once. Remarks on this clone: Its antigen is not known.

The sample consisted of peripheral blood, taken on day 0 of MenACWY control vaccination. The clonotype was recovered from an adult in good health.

Here the CDR3 DNA reads TGCGCCAGCAGCCCGGGTTTTGGGGGGATGAACACTGAAGCTTTCTTT. Its translation is CASSPGFGGMNTEAFF. This chain connects TRBV5-1 to TRBJ1-1; a weak D match, TRBD1 (5 bases). The CDR3 sequence is 16 residues long. The germline CDR1 and CDR2 sequences are SGHRS and YFSETQ. V gave up 4 bases and J gave up 0 bases, with 16 bases separating them.